These 12 T cell receptor beta chains share one sample of origin, sequenced in a study of CD8 T cells in Susac syndrome. It was with random hexamers that 0.5 to 1 ug RNA was reverse transcribed. TCRdb analysed the immunoSEQ multiplex PCR reads with MiXCR anew, one entry per CDR3 protein. Here the sample spans around 110,000 distinct CDR3 sequences, around 96% being singletons. The sequenced material came from CD4+ T cells from PBMCs. Source of these receptors: a human donor with Susac syndrome.

The chain employs TRBV5-1 and TRBJ1-5; D unclear. The V gene's germline CDR1 is SGHRS and CDR2 YFSETQ. Trimming took off 4 bases at V and 2 bases at J, with 7 bases between the two ends. The CDR3 runs to 13 residues. This CDR3 is CASSPARNQPQHF. The CDR3 bases are TGCGCCAGCAGCCCGGCCCGCAATCAGCCCCAGCATTTT.

The genes are TRBV20-1 and TRBJ2-7, with a weak D call TRBD2 (6 bases). V lost 6 bases, J lost 3 bases, and 18 bases lay in between. CDR1 is DFQATT and CDR2 is SNEGSKA in the germline V gene (reference sequence). The CDR3 is 14 amino acids. The CDR3 protein is CSARPHSGSYEQYF. Here the CDR3 DNA reads TGCAGTGCCAGACCCCATAGCGGTAGCTACGAGCAGTACTTC.

This chain links TRBV7-9 with TRBJ2-5; D is uncertain. Germline V CDR1 and CDR2: SEHNR, FQNEAQ (reference sequence). CDR3 length: 15 amino acids. Trimming shortened V by 5 bases and J by 7 bases, and 20 bases separated the two germline ends. CDR3 residues: CASSIPTEATGTQYF. CDR3 in DNA: TGTGCCAGCAGCATACCGACGGAAGCGACGGGGACCCAGTACTTC.

This rearrangement joins TRBV5-4 to TRBJ2-3; unclear D gene. Trimming took off 4 bases at V and 0 bases at J, with 15 bases between the two ends. CDR1 and CDR2 from the germline V gene are SGHNT and YYREEE (reference sequence). The CDR3 loop spans 16 amino acids. CDR3 coding DNA: TGTGCCAGCAGCCTCGCCGAGTACACTAGCACAGATACGCAGTATTTT. Translating gives CASSLAEYTSTDTQYF.

The rearrangement joins TRBV20-1 to TRBJ1-4, with D unresolved. In germline, CDR1 is DFQATT, CDR2 SNEGSKA (reference sequence). The V gene lost 3 bases and the J gene lost 6 bases, with 14 bases spanning the gap. The CDR3 totals 14 residues. The CDR3 here is CSASSPLGDEKLFF. The DNA for the CDR3 is TGCAGTGCTAGCAGCCCGCTAGGCGATGAAAAACTGTTTTTT.

The chain links TRBV2 to TRBJ2-1; the D is unclear. V dropped 3 bases and J dropped 4 bases, with 13 bases sitting between them. The length of the CDR3 is 15 residues. Per germline, CDR1 SNHLY and CDR2 FYNNEI. CDR3 sequence reads: CASSDGGIWYNEQFF. CDR3 sequence (DNA): TGTGCCAGCAGTGACGGTGGGATTTGGTACAATGAGCAGTTCTTC.

The rearrangement uses TRBV30 and TRBJ1-3; D not resolved. Germline CDR1 is GTSNPN and CDR2 is SVGIG (reference sequence). The CDR3 sequence is 12 residues long. V was cut by 5 bases and J by 4 bases, with 9 bases left in between. DNA for the CDR3: TGTGCCTGGGTCAGCTGGGGAAACACCATATATTTT. Residues: CAWVSWGNTIYF.

The chain has TRBV20-1 and TRBJ2-7; 10 nucleotides align to TRBD2. V was pared by 4 bases and J by 2 bases, with 8 bases of the junction left unmatched. The CDR3 has 15 amino acids. Germline V CDR1 and CDR2: DFQATT, SNEGSKA (reference sequence). The CDR3 DNA is TGCAGTGCTAAGTATGGGACTAGCGCTACCTACGAGCAGTACTTC. Translated, it gives CSAKYGTSATYEQYF.

This chain connects TRBV6-5 to TRBJ1-2; weak D call: TRBD1 (6 bases). Trimming left V 5 bases short and J 3 bases short, with 13 bases between. This CDR3 has 14 residues. Germline assignment: CDR1 MNHEY and CDR2 SVGAGI. The CDR3 nucleotides read TGTGCCAGCAGTATCAACCAGGGGTACTATGGCTACACCTTC. Translation: CASSINQGYYGYTF.

The chain is built from TRBV6-6 and TRBJ1-5; 7 positions match TRBD1. The V and J ends lost 2 bases and 15 bases, in that order; junction bases with no gene match: 16. Germline V gene data show CDR1 as MNHNY and CDR2 as SVGAGI (reference sequence). The CDR3 extends over 15 amino acids. As DNA, the CDR3 is TGTGCCAGCAGTTACGCCGACAGGGAGACGGGGACCCGGCATTTT. This sequence encodes CASSYADRETGTRHF.

Points on this clonotype: Sequence at one end of the junction differs from germline and may be a read error. The chain employs TRBV20-1 and TRBJ1-3; D ambiguous. CDR1 and CDR2 from the germline V gene are DFQATT and SNEGSKA (reference sequence). The CDR3 is 14 residues long. The CDR3 DNA reads TGCAGTGTTAGAGAGGGAGGAGCTGGAAACACCATATATTTT. Amino acid sequence: CSVREGGAGNTIYF.

The chain carries TRBV6-1 and TRBJ2-1; the match to TRBD1 covers 10 bases. This CDR3 is 16 amino acids long. Per germline, CDR1 MNHNS and CDR2 SASEGT. Losses at the gene ends were 7 bases for V and 5 bases for J; bases not matched to a gene: 11. This CDR3 reads CASTKFRDRGHNEQFF. CDR3 coding DNA: TGTGCCAGCACCAAATTCCGGGACAGGGGCCACAATGAGCAGTTCTTC.